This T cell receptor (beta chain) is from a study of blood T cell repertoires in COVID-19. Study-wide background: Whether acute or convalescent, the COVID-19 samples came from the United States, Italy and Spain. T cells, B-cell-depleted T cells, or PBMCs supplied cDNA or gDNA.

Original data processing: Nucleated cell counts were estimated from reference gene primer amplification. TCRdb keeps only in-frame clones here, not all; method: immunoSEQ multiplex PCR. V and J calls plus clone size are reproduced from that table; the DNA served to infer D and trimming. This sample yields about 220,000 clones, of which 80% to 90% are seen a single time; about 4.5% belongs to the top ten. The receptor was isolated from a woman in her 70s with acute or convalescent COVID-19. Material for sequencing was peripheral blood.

The CDR3 region has the DNA TGTGCCACCAGTGATCCCGCCCGGGAGTTCGTCCAGTACTTC. It yields the protein CATSDPAREFVQYF. The rearrangement links TRBV24-1 to TRBJ2-5; TRBD2 is a possible D gene (6 bases). V gave up 3 bases and J gave up 10 bases, with 17 bases separating them. The CDR3 spans 14 residues. Germline V gene lookup returns CDR1 KGHDR and CDR2 SFDVKD.